The clone carrying this T cell receptor (beta chain) was counted a single time. Germline V gene sequence: CDR1 MDHEN, CDR2 SYDVKM. J gave up 1 base and V 6 bases, and 10 bases lay outside the gene matches. This CDR3 contains 16 residues. The data were obtained in a study of blood T cell repertoires in COVID-19. Here immunoSEQ multiplex PCR was the method, and the copy in TCRdb shows in-frame clones only, minus some. The table has approximately 52,000 clones, roughly nine tenths seen once. This receptor was obtained from a man between 60 and 75 years old with active COVID-19. This sequence joins TRBV28 and TRBJ2-3, with 7 bases aligning to TRBD1. Source material: peripheral blood. The CDR3 loop is CASSPTGVRRTDTQYF. In nucleotides, the CDR3 is TGTGCCAGCAGCCCAACAGGGGTCCGACGCACAGATACGCAGTATTTT.